This T cell receptor beta chain was recovered during a study of T-cell memory formation after mild COVID-19. Study details: Each donor largely had its own TCR clusters. General observations from the study: CD4+ contracting clones were found mainly in CM and EM, and CD8+ ones in EMRA. Among clones contracting day 15 to 85, CD4/CD8 was balanced, whereas later expanders leaned CD4+. The finding that pre-infection memory included some responding clones suggested that cross-reactive memory joined.

This clonotype was counted only a few times. The antigen is unknown. TCRdb used MiXCR to reprocess the 5' RACE reads, holding one entry per CDR3 protein. The profile shows fewer than 150,000 distinct CDR3 sequences, 13% to 15% of them singletons. The sequenced sample was PBMCs or a T cell subset sorted from them (not recorded which). The origin of this receptor is an adult woman who had mild COVID-19 (a few samples of this study predate the infection). Cell type and time point are not known.

The CDR3 region is CASSVGGGGVGELFF. CDR3 in DNA: TGTGCCAGCAGTGTAGGGGGCGGAGGAGTCGGGGAGCTGTTTTTT. The chain joins TRBV27 to TRBJ2-2; 7 bases are a match to TRBD1. Trimming took 5 bases from V and 7 from J; bases not matched to a gene: 10. CDR1 and CDR2 (germline): MNHEY, SMNVEV (reference sequence). This CDR3 spans 15 amino acids.